The TCR beta chain described here comes from a study of blood T cell repertoires in COVID-19 (dated by TCRdb to the early 2020s). Study-level background: Samples covering the acute and convalescent phases of COVID-19 were provided by collaborators in the United States, Italy and Spain. The prospective study material was composed of cDNA or gDNA derived from T cells, B-cell-depleted T cells, or PBMCs. Subjects who had been exposed to COVID-19, were actively infected with it, or had recovered from it provided the deeply sampled blood TCRbeta repertoires that made up the dataset. The repertoires were released in a freely available public database intended as a resource for research on the immune response to SARS-CoV-2. Samples were obtained from the ongoing ImmuneRACE study (first 160 participants) and from about 1,300 subjects provided by 6 global collaborators. The sample metadata nearly always contained a de-identified subject ID, COVID-19 status, age in years and sex. HLA class I and class II types, where available, came from metadata supplied by the sample provider rather than from assay-based typing.

TCRbeta CDR3 regions were amplified from genomic DNA by means of the immunoSEQ Assay, a bias-controlled multiplex PCR. On the authors' methods: Within the assay, amplification of reference gene primers was used to estimate how many nucleated cells each sample contained. To quantify the absolute abundance of each unique TCRbeta CDR3 rearrangement, sequence reads were collapsed and filtered. For each sample, productive Simpson clonality was calculated as the square root of Simpson's diversity index over productive rearrangements. The table comes from immuneACCESS by way of TCRdb, which keeps in-frame sequences with V and J called. Part of the clones is missing from these tables; in studies checked, under half for an unresolved V gene and the rest for unknown reasons. V, J and clone size were drawn from that table, and D and trimming were deduced from the DNA. The sample has approximately 220,000 clones on record, roughly 87% of them singletons. About 2.5% of the sample is held by the ten biggest clonotypes.

Comments on this clone: What this receptor recognizes is not known. Base-call qualities are not available, and no considerably larger clone is one nucleotide away.

Broader findings and caveats from the paper: The quantity of clinical and demographic metadata differed by source and by participant and was supplied without curation.

Participants in the prospective study were enrolled through a virtual design, were aged roughly 18 to 90 years, and lived in approximately 24 United States geographic areas. To assign participants to cohorts, the prospective study relied on clinical history that participants themselves reported in a screening survey and a study questionnaire. Each participant in the prospective study had whole blood, serum and a nasopharyngeal or oropharyngeal swab collected by mobile phlebotomists. Participants in the prospective study had the option to provide additional blood draws and questionnaires over an approximately 2-month period. Before DNA extraction, blood samples from the prospective study were shipped at room temperature or frozen. Sequenced input: PBMCs or T cells enriched from blood (not recorded which). This clonotype was obtained from a woman under 40 with acute COVID-19.

The bases are TGTGCCAGCAGCTTTCCGACAGGGGGAAGGCTAAGGTCAGAGACCCAGTACTTC. Its coded protein is CASSFPTGGRLRSETQYF. This receptor chain uses TRBV11-2 and TRBJ2-5; the central 9 bases match TRBD1. Inclusive of the bounding cysteine and phenylalanine, the CDR3 is 18 residues long. CDR3 DNA is the only sequence kept; it has 54 bases, read in frame from the first base. The germline V gene yields SGHAT for CDR1 and FQNNGV for CDR2. Unmatched junction bases come to 15, with V trimmed by 3 bases and J by 4 bases.